A single sample is the source of the 27 T cell receptor beta chains below, sequenced in a study of blood T cell repertoires in COVID-19. The assay was immunoSEQ multiplex PCR, and TCRdb's table has in-frame clones only and misses some. The sample shows around 31,000 clones, approximately 90% of them seen only once. What was sequenced was peripheral blood. These receptors were taken from a man between 60 and 75 years old with acute or convalescent COVID-19.

The CDR3 reads CASSATTGPRSYEQYF. The CDR3 bases are TGTGCCAGCAGCGCCACGACAGGACCACGCTCCTACGAGCAGTACTTC. The chain has TRBV25-1 and TRBJ2-7, with D possibly TRBD1 on 6 matching bases. This CDR3 region has 16 residues. V shed 6 bases and J shed 0 bases, with 18 bases lying between them. Germline loops: CDR1 MGHDK, CDR2 SYGVNS.

The chain joins TRBV28 to TRBJ1-1, with D possibly being TRBD1 (5 bases). Trimming removed 2 bases from V and 3 bases from J, with 16 bases in between. The germline V gene has CDR1 MDHEN and CDR2 SYDVKM. The CDR3 length is 16 residues. The CDR3 DNA follows: TGTGCCAGCAGTTTAGAGGAGGGGAGGGGCGACACTGAAGCTTTCTTT. This translates into CASSLEEGRGDTEAFF.

The chain combines TRBV24-1 with TRBJ2-1, with 15 positions matching TRBD2. This CDR3 spans 15 amino acids. From germline, CDR1 is KGHDR and CDR2 SFDVKD. After removal of 7 bases from V and 10 bases from J, the junction contained 7 bases not matched to a gene. This chain's CDR3 is CATSWTSGGAGEQFF. The CDR3 DNA reads TGTGCCACCAGCTGGACTAGCGGGGGGGCCGGGGAGCAGTTCTTC.

This clone is a singleton in its sample. The rearrangement links TRBV3-1 (or the pseudogene TRBV3-2) to TRBJ1-1; D is unresolved. This CDR3 has 11 residues. Germline V gene sequence: CDR1 LGHDT, CDR2 YNNKEL (reference sequence). Trimming pared 1 base from V and 6 bases from J, leaving 3 bases between. The CDR3 DNA reads as TGTGCCAGCAGCCAAGCGGCTGAAGCTTTCTTT. It translates to CASSQAAEAFF.

Written as DNA, the CDR3 is TGTGCCAGCAGTTCCAGGGCCAAGGGTGGCAATCAGCCCCAGCATTTT. Translated: CASSSRAKGGNQPQHF. V is TRBV6-5 and J is TRBJ1-5; D is perhaps TRBD1 (5 bases). Germline-derived CDR1 and CDR2 are MNHEY and SVGAGI. The CDR3 loop spans 16 amino acids. Trimming took 4 bases from V and 2 from J, leaving 15 bases between them.

This sequence joins TRBV27 and TRBJ1-2; D is ambiguous. Trimming stripped 5 bases from V and 5 bases from J, with 18 bases between. The CDR3 extends over 15 amino acids. Germline CDR1 MNHEY, CDR2 SMNVEV (reference sequence). The CDR3 DNA is TGTGCCAGCAGTCTTACTAGTGGGCAGACGTATGGCTACACCTTC. Amino acid sequence: CASSLTSGQTYGYTF.

In its sample, this clone was seen once. This chain connects TRBV28 to TRBJ1-5, with D tentatively TRBD1 (6 bases). V lost 6 bases and J lost 1, with 13 bases in between. CDR1 and CDR2 from the germline V gene are MDHEN and SYDVKM. This CDR3 has 15 residues. DNA of the CDR3: TGTGCCAGCAGCCGAGGGGGGGCCAGCAATCAGCCCCAGCATTTT. Encoded protein: CASSRGGASNQPQHF. The full variable domain, in which reference TRBV28 and TRBJ1-5 provide the parts outside the CDR3, is DVKVTQSSRYLVKRTGEKVFLECVQDMDHENMFWYRQDPGLGLRLIYFSYDVKMKEKGDIPEGYSVSREKKERFSLILESASTNQTSMYLCASSRGGASNQPQHFGDGTRLSIL.

CDR3 nucleotides: TGCGCCAGCAGTGACAGGAACACTGAAGCTTTCTTT. Amino acids: CASSDRNTEAFF. V is TRBV10-1 and J is TRBJ1-1; D call uncertain. V was trimmed by 3 bases and J by 1 base, leaving 3 bases between them. The CDR3 runs 12 residues. Germline values: CDR1 WNHNN, CDR2 SYGVQD (reference sequence).

The chain combines TRBV7-8 with TRBJ2-7; D gene uncertain. V was pared by 5 bases and J by 0 bases, with 5 bases between. CDR3 size: 12 residues. Germline values: CDR1 SGHVS, CDR2 FQNEAQ. This chain's CDR3 is CASSRSSYEQYF. CDR3 nucleotide sequence: TGTGCCAGCAGCAGGAGCTCCTACGAGCAGTACTTC.

This clone was picked up a small number of times. The chain is built from TRBV5-4 and TRBJ2-7; weak D call: TRBD1 (5 bases). Germline assignment: CDR1 SGHNT and CDR2 YYREEE (reference sequence). This CDR3 contains 17 residues. Trimming stripped 4 bases from V and 3 bases from J, with 23 bases between. The CDR3 nucleotides read TGTGCCAGCAGCCCCTTGCTCCCAGGGTTAACAAGCTACGAGCAGTACTTC. It is translated as CASSPLLPGLTSYEQYF.

The gene calls are TRBV9 and TRBJ2-1, with 10 nucleotides matching TRBD2. Germline V gene sequence: CDR1 SGDLS, CDR2 YYNGEE. The CDR3 is 19 residues long. Losses at the gene ends were 0 bases for V and 6 bases for J; bases not matched to a gene: 15. The CDR3 DNA reads as TGTGCCAGCAGCGTAGTCCAAGCGGGAGGGCCAGTCCCCGGCAATGAGCAGTTCTTC. Protein product: CASSVVQAGGPVPGNEQFF.

This rearrangement joins TRBV9 to TRBJ2-3, with D perhaps matching TRBD2 (5 bases). The ends were cut back, 0 bases at V and 6 bases at J, with 5 bases in the middle. This CDR3 region has 12 residues. Germline V lookup: CDR1 SGDLS, CDR2 YYNGEE. The CDR3 bases are TGTGCCAGCAGCGTAGCGGGGGATACGCAGTATTTT. Its translation: CASSVAGDTQYF.

The sample holds one count of this clone. The chain has TRBV10-3 and TRBJ1-2; D is perhaps TRBD1 (5 bases). The CDR3 loop spans 14 amino acids. Trimming left V 7 bases short and J 0 bases short, with 12 bases between. In germline, CDR1 is ENHRY, CDR2 SYGVKD. The CDR3 DNA sequence: TGTGCCATCACCGGACAAGAATCTAACTATGGCTACACCTTC. Translating gives CAITGQESNYGYTF.

This chain links TRBV4-2 with TRBJ2-7, with TRBD2 matching 10 bases. The V and J ends lost 4 bases and 3 bases, in that order; junction bases with no gene match: 6. Germline CDR1 and CDR2: LGHNA and YNFKEQ. The CDR3 covers 15 residues. The CDR3 sequence is CASSLGTSVSYEQYF. In nucleotides, the CDR3 is TGTGCCAGCAGCCTGGGGACTAGCGTCAGCTACGAGCAGTACTTC.

This chain connects TRBV18 to TRBJ1-2; TRBD1 is a possible D gene (5 bases). V was trimmed by 4 bases and J by 3 bases, leaving 6 bases between them. The germline CDR1 and CDR2 sequences are KGHSH and LQKENI. The CDR3 spans 12 residues. The CDR3 reads CASSQGYYGYTF. The CDR3 bases are TGTGCCAGCTCACAGGGGTACTATGGCTACACCTTC.

J is TRBJ2-3 and V is TRBV14; perhaps TRBD2 as D (5 bases). In germline, CDR1 is SGHDN, CDR2 FVKESK. The V and J ends lost 4 bases and 2 bases respectively, with 16 bases between them. The CDR3 has 16 amino acids. Written as DNA, the CDR3 is TGTGCCAGCAGCCCCAGCGGTAATAGGGTCACAGATACGCAGTATTTT. The encoded protein is CASSPSGNRVTDTQYF.

The V and J genes are TRBV11-2 and TRBJ1-1, with D possibly TRBD1 on 5 matching bases. Germline V lookup: CDR1 SGHAT, CDR2 FQNNGV. The CDR3 contains 15 residues. Deletions cut 4 bases from V and 1 base from J, with 13 bases between. CDR3 amino acids: CASSSYRQKNTEAFF. The DNA of the CDR3 is TGTGCCAGCAGCTCCTACAGACAGAAGAACACTGAAGCTTTCTTT.

A single count supports this clone. The chain joins TRBV6-5 to TRBJ2-2; D ambiguous. This CDR3 comprises 11 residues. Germline assignment: CDR1 MNHEY and CDR2 SVGAGI. Trimming stripped 8 bases from V and 5 bases from J, with 6 bases between. The CDR3 region is CASGLTGELFF. CDR3 sequence (DNA): TGTGCCAGCGGCTTAACCGGGGAGCTGTTTTTT.

V is TRBV2 and J is TRBJ2-1; TRBD2 agrees at 14 bases. This CDR3 spans 17 amino acids. Germline V gene sequence: CDR1 SNHLY, CDR2 FYNNEI. J lost 10 bases, V lost 7 bases, and 15 bases had no gene match. The CDR3 nucleotides are TGTGCCAGCACTCCGGGACTAGCGGGAGAGCGGTTAAGGGAGCAGTTCTTC. Residues: CASTPGLAGERLREQFF.

V usage is TRBV15 and J usage is TRBJ1-4; 8 nucleotides line up with TRBD1. V shed 6 bases and J 7 bases; nucleotides not matched to a gene: 7. This CDR3 has 14 residues. Germline lookup yields CDR1 LNHNV and CDR2 YYDKDF (reference sequence). The CDR3 spells CATRVGQGSEKLFF. DNA for the CDR3: TGTGCCACCAGGGTAGGACAGGGTAGTGAAAAACTGTTTTTT.

The rearrangement uses TRBV3-1 (or the pseudogene TRBV3-2) and TRBJ2-1; D possibly corresponds to TRBD1 (5 bases). The CDR3 extends over 13 amino acids. Trimming stripped 5 bases from V and 7 bases from J, with 12 bases between. Germline lookup yields CDR1 LGHDT and CDR2 YNNKEL (reference sequence). This chain's CDR3 is CASSSQGWNEQFF. The DNA for the CDR3 is TGTGCCAGCAGCTCTCAGGGTTGGAATGAGCAGTTCTTC.

V and J are TRBV10-1 and TRBJ1-2; the match to TRBD1 covers 7 bases. V was pared by 6 bases and J by 3 bases, with 4 bases of the junction left unmatched. In germline, CDR1 is WNHNN, CDR2 SYGVQD (reference sequence). This CDR3 is 13 amino acids long. CDR3 bases: TGCGCCAGCAGCAACGACAGGGACTATGGCTACACCTTC. The encoded protein is CASSNDRDYGYTF.

The chain combines TRBV14 with TRBJ1-1, with 8 bases aligning to TRBD1. V shed 5 bases and J 4 bases; nucleotides not matched to a gene: 3. In germline, CDR1 is SGHDN, CDR2 FVKESK. The CDR3 has 13 amino acids. Here the CDR3 DNA reads TGTGCCAGCAGCGTACAGGGGGGCACTGAAGCTTTCTTT. Protein: CASSVQGGTEAFF. Looking up the rest from reference TRBV14 and TRBJ1-1 gives the full variable domain: EAGVTQFPSHSVIEKGQTVTLRCDPISGHDNLYWYRRVMGKEIKFLLHFVKESKQDESGMPNNRFLAERTGGTYSTLKVQPAELEDSGVYFCASSVQGGTEAFFGQGTRLTVV.

The chain carries TRBV6-5 and TRBJ1-3, with TRBD1 matching 9 bases. Per the germline V gene, CDR1 is MNHEY and CDR2 is SVGAGI. The CDR3 is made up of 15 amino acids. Trimming at V came to 2 bases and at J to 2 bases, leaving 1 base not matched to a gene. CDR3 residues: CASSYDRGAGNTIYF. In DNA form, the CDR3 reads TGTGCCAGCAGTTACGACAGGGGGGCTGGAAACACCATATATTTT.

This clone was counted a single time. V gene TRBV5-4 combines with J gene TRBJ2-5; a weak D match, TRBD1 (5 bases). CDR1 and CDR2 (germline): SGHNT, YYREEE (reference sequence). V was pared by 0 bases and J by 4 bases, with 10 bases between. This CDR3 region has 14 residues. This chain's CDR3 is CASSLAGSGETQYF. Written as DNA, the CDR3 is TGTGCCAGCAGCTTGGCAGGGTCTGGAGAGACCCAGTACTTC.

A remark on this clone: A junction boundary mismatches the germline segment, possibly from a read error. This sequence joins TRBV29-1 and TRBJ2-5, with D perhaps matching TRBD1 (6 bases). Germline V gives CDR1 SQVTM, CDR2 ANQGSEA. The length of the CDR3 is 9 residues. The CDR3 sequence is CSVSGTLDF. CDR3 sequence (DNA): TGCAGCGTCTCCGGGACACTGGACTTC. Variable domain in full (rest from reference TRBV29-1 and TRBJ2-5): SAVISQKPSRDICQRGTSLTIQCQVDSQVTMMFWYRQQPGQSLTLIATANQGSEATYESGFVIDKFPISRPNLTFSTLTVSNMSPEDSSIYLCSVSGTLDFGPGTRLLVL.

The gene calls are TRBV6-5 and TRBJ1-1, with TRBD1 identical over 7 bases. The CDR3 runs to 13 residues. Unmatched junction bases numbered 4, after V lost 5 bases and J lost 4 bases. In germline, CDR1 is MNHEY, CDR2 SVGAGI. The CDR3, as DNA: TGTGCCAGCAGTCGGACAGGTTCCACTGAAGCTTTCTTT. It specifies CASSRTGSTEAFF.